The 5 T cell receptor beta chains given below trace back to one sample, sequenced in a study of CD8 T cells in Susac syndrome. Reverse transcription of about 0.45 to 1 ug RNA was carried out with random hexamers. In TCRdb, the immunoSEQ multiplex PCR reads were re-called with MiXCR into one record per CDR3 protein. The sample lists about 180,000 distinct CDR3 sequences, roughly 95% occurring once. The sample taken for sequencing was CD8+ T cells from PBMCs. All receptors derive from a human donor with multiple sclerosis.

The CDR3 region has the DNA TGTGCCAGCAGCTTCTCAGGGCCGGGGAGGGCCGGTTCAGATACGCAGTATTTT. As protein: CASSFSGPGRAGSDTQYF. The chain links TRBV5-6 to TRBJ2-3; 7 bases agree with TRBD2. The V gene's germline CDR1 is SGHDT and CDR2 YYEEEE. CDR3 length: 18 amino acids. The V and J ends lost 2 bases and 4 bases, in that order; junction bases with no gene match: 16.

The chain has TRBV4-1 and TRBJ1-1; D gene ambiguous. The CDR3 runs 13 residues. Germline CDR1 is MGHRA and CDR2 is YSYEKL. The V end was cut by 8 bases, the J end by 0 bases, with 10 bases between. The CDR3 spells CASRRMVNTEAFF. The CDR3 DNA sequence: TGCGCCAGCCGCCGGATGGTGAACACTGAAGCTTTCTTT.

This chain connects TRBV16 to TRBJ2-7, with 8 bases identical to TRBD1. Germline CDR1 KGHSY, CDR2 FQNENV. The CDR3 has 14 amino acids. V lost 5 bases, J lost 1 base, and 4 bases stayed unmatched. CDR3 protein: CASSYRDRSYEQYF. Here the CDR3 DNA reads TGTGCCAGCAGCTACCGGGACAGGTCCTACGAGCAGTACTTC. Full variable domain (missing parts from reference TRBV16 and TRBJ2-7): GEEVAQTPKHLVRGEGQKAKLYCAPIKGHSYVFWYQQVLKNEFKFLISFQNENVFDETGMPKERFSAKCLPNSPCSLEIQATKLEDSAVYFCASSYRDRSYEQYFGPGTRLTVT.

This chain joins TRBV5-1 and TRBJ2-5, with TRBD1 matching over 9 bases. CDR1 is SGHRS, CDR2 YFSETQ, per germline. The CDR3 sequence is 14 residues long. V trimming: 3 bases; J trimming: 10 bases; junction bases outside the gene matches: 10. CDR3 DNA sequence: TGCGCCAGCAGCTCCGGGACAGGGATATTCAGCCAGTACTTC. It yields the protein CASSSGTGIFSQYF.

Written as DNA, the CDR3 is TGTGCCAGCAGCTCCGGGACAGGCCAGTTCTTC. Its translation is CASSSGTGQFF. V usage is TRBV7-9 and J usage is TRBJ2-1; the match to TRBD1 covers 8 bases. Germline V gene lookup returns CDR1 SEHNR and CDR2 FQNEAQ (reference sequence). The CDR3 covers 11 residues. J lost 13 bases, V lost 4 bases, and 3 bases had no gene match.